The TCR beta chain described here comes from a study of cytomegalovirus exposure and HLA in healthy donors. PCR amplification relied on 60 Vbeta primers (plus 13 Jbeta primers). Generated by immunoSEQ multiplex PCR, the TCRdb table keeps only in-frame clones and is missing some. Among about 180,000 clones, over 70% were seen once, and the ten largest hold under 2.5%. Germline V gene sequence: CDR1 MDHEN, CDR2 SYDVKM. The CDR3 is 13 residues long. V lost 3 bases to trimming and J lost 11 bases; unmatched junction nucleotides: 8. The sequencing sample was made of PBMCs. The chain carries TRBV28 and TRBJ2-5, with 8 bases lining up with TRBD1. The clonotype originates from a woman in her 30s in good health and CMV-seronegative. CDR3 bases: TGTGCCAGCAGTTTGCAGGGGGCGAGGGAGCAGTACTTC. Protein sequence: CASSLQGAREQYF.